This T cell receptor (beta chain) was observed in a study of T cells in Graves' hyperthyroidism and ophthalmopathy. This clonotype appeared many times. The source material, RNA transcripts, was used to amplify TCR beta CDR3 regions. The HTBI set primed first-round TCR CDR3 RT-PCR. TCRdb re-derived calls from the multiplex PCR reads in MiXCR, one entry per CDR3 protein. The table includes about 290,000 distinct CDR3 sequences, about 14% detected once. Germline values: CDR1 SNHLY, CDR2 FYNNEI. Between the trimmed V and J ends, which lost 3 bases and 7 bases, there was a span of 13 bases. There are 13 residues in the CDR3.

V gene TRBV2 combines with J gene TRBJ2-7; no clear D. The sequence was obtained from a woman aged 25 to 39 with Graves' hyperthyroidism that later progressed to Graves' ophthalmopathy. The sample taken for sequencing was blood. The CDR3 region has the DNA TGTGCCAGCAGTGAGTCGGGCCTGGGAGAGCAGTACTTC. Residues: CASSESGLGEQYF.